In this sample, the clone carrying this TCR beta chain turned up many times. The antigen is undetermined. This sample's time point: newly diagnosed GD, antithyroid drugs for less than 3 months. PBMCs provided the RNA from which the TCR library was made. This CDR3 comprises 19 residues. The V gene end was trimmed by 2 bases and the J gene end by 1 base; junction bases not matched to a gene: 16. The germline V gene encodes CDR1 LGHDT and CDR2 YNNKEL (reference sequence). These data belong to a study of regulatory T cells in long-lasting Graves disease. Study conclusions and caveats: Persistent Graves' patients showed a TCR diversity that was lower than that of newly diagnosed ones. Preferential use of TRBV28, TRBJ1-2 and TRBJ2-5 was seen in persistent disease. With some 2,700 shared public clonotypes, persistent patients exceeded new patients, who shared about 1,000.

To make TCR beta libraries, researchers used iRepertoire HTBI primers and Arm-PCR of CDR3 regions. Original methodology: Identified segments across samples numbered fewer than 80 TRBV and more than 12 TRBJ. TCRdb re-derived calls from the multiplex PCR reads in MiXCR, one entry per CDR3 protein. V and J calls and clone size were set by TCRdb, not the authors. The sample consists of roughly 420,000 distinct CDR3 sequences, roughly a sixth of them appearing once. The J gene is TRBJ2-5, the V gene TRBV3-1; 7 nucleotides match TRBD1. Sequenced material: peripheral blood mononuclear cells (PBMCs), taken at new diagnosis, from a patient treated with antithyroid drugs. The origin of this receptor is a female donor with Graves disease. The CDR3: CASSQWARAQTGSQETQYF. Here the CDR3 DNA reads TGTGCCAGCAGCCAATGGGCGCGGGCCCAGACAGGGAGCCAAGAGACCCAGTACTTC.